The 31 T cell receptor beta chains reported below all come from one sample, sequenced in a study of T cell changes during pregnancy in multiple sclerosis. The data were produced by immunoSEQ multiplex PCR, yet TCRdb's version contains in-frame clones alone and is incomplete. The sample contains some 58,000 clones, 90% to 97% of which appear only once. Specimen: CD8+ T cells from peripheral blood mononuclear cells, collected after pregnancy. These receptors originate from a female donor with multiple sclerosis, enrolled in a pregnancy study.

This clone is a singleton in its sample. The gene calls are TRBV5-1 and TRBJ2-5, with D possibly TRBD1 on 5 matching bases. The V gene's germline CDR1 is SGHRS and CDR2 YFSETQ. The V gene lost 0 bases and the J gene lost 9 bases, with 18 bases spanning the gap. This CDR3 is 15 amino acids long. The CDR3 DNA reads TGCGCCAGCAGCTTGGACAGGTCCCCTCTATTGGCCCAGTACTTC. Translated, it gives CASSLDRSPLLAQYF.

The rearrangement uses TRBV25-1 and TRBJ2-2, with D tentatively TRBD1 (6 bases). Germline CDR1 and CDR2: MGHDK and SYGVNS. With 7 bases removed from V and 0 bases from J, the gap between germline ends came to 18 bases. This CDR3 contains 17 residues. The CDR3 loop is CASKVFGTLANTGELFF. The CDR3 DNA is TGTGCCAGCAAAGTCTTTGGGACATTAGCGAACACCGGGGAGCTGTTTTTT.

The CDR3 sequence is CASSYPGTSGRPETQYF. The CDR3, as DNA: TGTGCCAGCAGCTACCCCGGGACTAGCGGGAGACCGGAGACCCAGTACTTC. The V gene is TRBV28, the J gene TRBJ2-5; 14 nucleotides align to TRBD2. This CDR3 is built from 17 residues. Per the germline V gene, CDR1 is MDHEN and CDR2 is SYDVKM. V was clipped by 6 bases and J by 5 bases; unmatched bases: 11.

This chain connects TRBV19 to TRBJ2-7, with D perhaps TRBD2 (5 bases). The V end lost 5 bases, the J end lost 2 bases, and 10 bases lay between the germline ends. The CDR3 covers 13 residues. Germline V CDR1 and CDR2: LNHDA, SQIVND (reference sequence). The DNA of the CDR3 is TGTGCCAGTAGTGCTAGCCTGGCCTACGAGCAGTACTTC. Its protein is CASSASLAYEQYF. Looking up the rest from reference TRBV19 and TRBJ2-7 gives the full variable domain: DGGITQSPKYLFRKEGQNVTLSCEQNLNHDAMYWYRQDPGQGLRLIYYSQIVNDFQKGDIAEGYSVSREKKESFPLTVTSAQKNPTAFYLCASSASLAYEQYFGPGTRLTVT.

The chain couples TRBV2 to TRBJ2-7; 9 bases line up with TRBD1. V shed 7 bases, J shed 3 bases, and the junction held 16 bases outside the gene matches. From germline, CDR1 is SNHLY and CDR2 FYNNEI. CDR3 length equals 17 residues. The CDR3 spells CASISGYETGGFYEQYF. The CDR3 coding sequence is TGTGCCAGCATCAGTGGGTATGAGACAGGGGGGTTCTACGAGCAGTACTTC. Complete variable domain (other parts from reference TRBV2 and TRBJ2-7): EPEVTQTPSHQVTQMGQEVILRCVPISNHLYFYWYRQILGQKVEFLVSFYNNEISEKSEIFDDQFSVERPDGSNFTLKIRSTKLEDSAMYFCASISGYETGGFYEQYFGPGTRLTVT.

The chain joins TRBV4-1 to TRBJ2-7; 8 nucleotides match TRBD1. Germline CDR1 is MGHRA and CDR2 is YSYEKL. The CDR3 is made up of 15 amino acids. V shed 1 base, J shed 2 bases, and the junction held 4 bases outside the gene matches. CDR3 amino acids: CASSQARDRPYEQYF. CDR3 nucleotides: TGCGCCAGCAGCCAAGCCCGGGACAGGCCCTACGAGCAGTACTTC.

This rearrangement joins TRBV19 to TRBJ2-1, with 7 bases lining up with TRBD2. J gave up 4 bases and V 5 bases, and 8 bases lay outside the gene matches. The CDR3 sequence is 15 residues long. Germline CDR1 LNHDA, CDR2 SQIVND (reference sequence). The CDR3 here is CASSLTSAQYNEQFF. In nucleotides, the CDR3 is TGTGCCAGTAGTTTAACTAGCGCTCAGTACAATGAGCAGTTCTTC.

The rearrangement links TRBV7-2 to TRBJ2-7; D is perhaps TRBD2 (6 bases). Germline V gene sequence: CDR1 SGHTA, CDR2 FQGNSA. There are 14 residues in the CDR3. Trimming removed 3 bases at V and 6 bases at J, with 15 bases between. The CDR3 nucleotides are TGTGCCAGCAGCTTCGGGGGTGGGGGGAGCGAGCAGTACTTC. Residues: CASSFGGGGSEQYF. Drawing the rest from reference TRBV7-2 and TRBJ2-7, the complete variable domain is GAGVSQSPSNKVTEKGKDVELRCDPISGHTALYWYRQSLGQGLEFLIYFQGNSAPDKSGLPSDRFSAERTGGSVSTLTIQRTQQEDSAVYLCASSFGGGGSEQYFGPGTRLTVT.

The chain uses TRBV2 and TRBJ1-1; D is possibly TRBD1 (5 bases). The CDR3 totals 17 residues. Germline V gene lookup returns CDR1 SNHLY and CDR2 FYNNEI. The V end was cut by 1 base, the J end by 1 base, with 16 bases between. The CDR3 DNA reads as TGTGCCAGCAGTGAAGGGGTGACAGTCTTTACGAACACTGAAGCTTTCTTT. Translation gives CASSEGVTVFTNTEAFF.

The chain links TRBV13 to TRBJ2-2; 8 bases align to TRBD2. This CDR3 is built from 19 residues. Germline V gene data show CDR1 as PRHDT and CDR2 as FYEKMQ (reference sequence). V dropped 4 bases and J dropped 0; count of bases not matched to a gene: 13. CDR3 sequence (DNA): TGTGCCAGCAGCTCTCAATTTAGCGGGACGGGCCCGAACACCGGGGAGCTGTTTTTT. This translates into CASSSQFSGTGPNTGELFF.

This clone was counted a single time. The genes are TRBV19 and TRBJ1-2; D is possibly TRBD1 (5 bases). The CDR3 consists of 15 residues. Germline V gene lookup returns CDR1 LNHDA and CDR2 SQIVND (reference sequence). V lost 3 bases and J 8 bases, leaving 19 bases between the germline ends. CDR3 region: CASSIGRGTGGGYTF. The CDR3 region has the DNA TGTGCCAGTAGTATTGGTAGGGGAACTGGCGGCGGCTACACCTTC.

J is TRBJ1-1 and V is TRBV27, with D unresolved. The V end was cut by 2 bases, the J end by 3 bases, with 7 bases between. Germline CDR1 and CDR2: MNHEY and SMNVEV (reference sequence). The CDR3 extends over 13 amino acids. The CDR3: CASSLGPDTEAFF. CDR3 coding DNA: TGTGCCAGCAGTTTAGGGCCGGACACTGAAGCTTTCTTT.

This clone was recorded once. The chain recombines TRBV27 with TRBJ1-1; 9 nucleotides agree with TRBD1. This CDR3 is 14 amino acids long. The V gene end was trimmed by 6 bases and the J gene end by 3 bases; junction bases not matched to a gene: 5. CDR1 and CDR2 from the germline V gene are MNHEY and SMNVEV (reference sequence). In DNA, the CDR3 is TGTGCCAGCAGGAAGACAGGGGGGGACACTGAAGCTTTCTTT. Residues: CASRKTGGDTEAFF.

The chain employs TRBV7-6 and TRBJ2-7; a weak D match, TRBD1 (5 bases). CDR1 SGHVS and CDR2 FNYEAQ come from the germline V gene. The CDR3 runs to 14 residues. Trimming shortened V by 0 bases and J by 2 bases, and 8 bases separated the two germline ends. Written as DNA, the CDR3 is TGTGCCAGCAGCTTAGCGGAGACAGCCTACGAGCAGTACTTC. This translates into CASSLAETAYEQYF.

In DNA form, the CDR3 reads TGTGCCAGCAGTTCCTGGGGCACAGGGAGCGAGCAGTACTTC. This sequence encodes CASSSWGTGSEQYF. The chain uses TRBV7-2 and TRBJ2-7, with a possible D match to TRBD1 (6 bases). The CDR3 covers 14 residues. The V gene lost 6 bases and the J gene lost 6 bases, with 18 bases spanning the gap. Looked up from germline, CDR1 is SGHTA and CDR2 is FQGNSA.

The rearrangement joins TRBV19 to TRBJ2-1; the match to TRBD2 covers 8 bases. The germline V gene has CDR1 LNHDA and CDR2 SQIVND (reference sequence). The CDR3 has 15 residues. With V trimmed by 5 bases and J by 7 bases, 10 bases remained unmatched. Here the CDR3 DNA reads TGTGCCAGTAGTTCCGGGACTAGGTCAAATAATGAGCAGTTCTTC. Translation gives CASSSGTRSNNEQFF.

The V and J genes are TRBV27 and TRBJ1-1, with TRBD1 matching 7 bases. Looked up from germline, CDR1 is MNHEY and CDR2 is SMNVEV (reference sequence). Trimming took 2 bases from V and 7 from J; bases not matched to a gene: 7. The CDR3 loop spans 14 amino acids. Here the CDR3 DNA reads TGTGCCAGCAGTTTAACGGACAGGCCTGGTGAAGCTTTCTTT. It translates to CASSLTDRPGEAFF.

CDR3 bases: TGTGCCAGCAGTGAAGACTCCTTCTCCTACGAGCAGTACTTC. It is translated as CASSEDSFSYEQYF. This sequence joins TRBV6-1 and TRBJ2-7; unclear D gene. The V and J ends lost 1 base and 0 bases respectively, with 7 bases between them. This CDR3 is built from 14 residues. CDR1 and CDR2 (germline): MNHNS, SASEGT.

The chain is built from TRBV29-1 and TRBJ2-2, with D hard to call. The V gene's germline CDR1 is SQVTM and CDR2 ANQGSEA. With 4 bases removed from V and 5 bases from J, the gap between germline ends came to 8 bases. CDR3 size: 12 residues. CDR3 nucleotide sequence: TGCAGCGTTGTCGCGGCAACCGGGGAGCTGTTTTTT. The encoded protein is CSVVAATGELFF.

The chain is built from TRBV5-1 and TRBJ2-7, with unresolved D. Germline CDR1 is SGHRS and CDR2 is YFSETQ. CDR3 length: 16 amino acids. With 0 bases removed from V and 6 bases from J, the gap between germline ends came to 19 bases. This CDR3 is CASSLVASDISSEQYF. CDR3 coding DNA: TGCGCCAGCAGCTTGGTGGCCAGCGATATCTCTAGCGAGCAGTACTTC.

CDR3 bases: TGTGCCAGTAGTATAGGCCACAGAACCTACGAGCAGTACTTC. Its protein product is CASSIGHRTYEQYF. The chain employs TRBV19 and TRBJ2-7; D unclear. The V gene's germline CDR1 is LNHDA and CDR2 SQIVND (reference sequence). The CDR3 extends over 14 amino acids. V lost 1 base, J lost 2 bases, and 9 bases lay in between.

This rearrangement joins TRBV6-4 to TRBJ1-5; D is unclear. CDR3 length: 12 amino acids. Trimming cost V 2 bases and J 4 bases, with 3 bases left between them. Per the germline V gene, CDR1 is MRHNA and CDR2 is SNTAGT. CDR3 bases: TGTGCCAGCAGTGACCCGAATCAGCCCCAGCATTTT. This gives the protein CASSDPNQPQHF.

The rearrangement uses TRBV2 and TRBJ2-1; 9 nucleotides align to TRBD1. The CDR3 sequence is 15 residues long. The V and J ends lost 8 bases and 10 bases, in that order; junction bases with no gene match: 15. Per the germline V gene, CDR1 is SNHLY and CDR2 is FYNNEI. The CDR3 bases are TGTGCCAGCGCACCCCCGGGACAGGGCCCTTCCGAGCAGTTCTTC. This gives the protein CASAPPGQGPSEQFF.

This CDR3 is CASSKNSIVYEQYF. As DNA, the CDR3 is TGTGCCAGCAGCAAAAACAGTATAGTCTACGAGCAGTACTTC. The V call is TRBV6-5, the J call TRBJ2-7; D is unclear. From germline, CDR1 is MNHEY and CDR2 SVGAGI. The V gene lost 6 bases and the J gene lost 3 bases, with 15 bases spanning the gap. The CDR3 has 14 residues.

The CDR3 DNA follows: TGTGCCTGGAGCTTATCTTCAGGAAGCTACGAGCAGTACTTC. It codes for CAWSLSSGSYEQYF. This sequence joins TRBV30 and TRBJ2-7; D not resolved. V was shortened by 3 bases and J by 3 bases, with 15 bases between the two germline ends. The CDR3 has 14 amino acids. Looked up from germline, CDR1 is GTSNPN and CDR2 is SVGIG (reference sequence).

The chain combines TRBV7-9 with TRBJ2-3; D is undetermined. The CDR3 is 14 residues long. Trimming stripped 1 base from V and 1 base from J, with 6 bases between. Germline V lookup: CDR1 SEHNR, CDR2 FQNEAQ (reference sequence). CDR3 nucleotide sequence: TGTGCCAGCAGCTTAGGGCAGGGCACAGATACGCAGTATTTT. Its protein product is CASSLGQGTDTQYF.

The genes are TRBV27 and TRBJ2-1; possible D gene TRBD2, 7 bases. The CDR3 totals 12 residues. V lost 5 bases, J lost 7 bases, and 9 bases lay in between. The germline V gene has CDR1 MNHEY and CDR2 SMNVEV (reference sequence). The CDR3 nucleotides read TGTGCCAGCAGTCGGGGGGCTAATGAGCAGTTCTTC. Protein product: CASSRGANEQFF.

This clone occurred once. CDR3 sequence (DNA): TGTGCCAGCAGCATACCGAGGGATGGAGGCACAGATACGCAGTATTTT. Protein: CASSIPRDGGTDTQYF. V and J are TRBV11-3 and TRBJ2-3, with D possibly TRBD2 on 5 matching bases. From germline, CDR1 is SGHNT and CDR2 YENEEA. V was shortened by 5 bases and J by 1 base, with 16 bases between the two germline ends. The CDR3 sequence is 16 residues long.

The chain has TRBV13 and TRBJ2-1, with a possible D match to TRBD2 (6 bases). Germline V gene data show CDR1 as PRHDT and CDR2 as FYEKMQ (reference sequence). V was pared by 7 bases and J by 11 bases, with 18 bases between. There are 13 residues in the CDR3. The CDR3 DNA follows: TGTGCCAGCAAGGTTCAGTCAGCGGGTCAGCAGTTCTTC. It is translated as CASKVQSAGQQFF.

This clone was counted once. This chain's CDR3 is CASSSKRRGRYGYTF. The CDR3 nucleotides are TGTGCCAGCAGTTCGAAGCGCAGGGGGAGGTATGGCTACACCTTC. This rearrangement joins TRBV28 to TRBJ1-2, with 7 nucleotides matching TRBD1. Trimming removed 4 bases from V and 5 bases from J; junction bases left unmatched: 10. The CDR3 loop spans 15 amino acids. From germline, CDR1 is MDHEN and CDR2 SYDVKM.

This chain connects TRBV27 to TRBJ1-1; 8 nucleotides line up with TRBD1. The CDR3 runs to 14 residues. Germline trimming cut 7 bases from V and 1 base from J; bases unmatched to any gene: 5. Per the germline V gene, CDR1 is MNHEY and CDR2 is SMNVEV (reference sequence). In DNA, the CDR3 is TGTGCCAGCACTATGGGGACAGGGAACACTGAAGCTTTCTTT. This gives the protein CASTMGTGNTEAFF.